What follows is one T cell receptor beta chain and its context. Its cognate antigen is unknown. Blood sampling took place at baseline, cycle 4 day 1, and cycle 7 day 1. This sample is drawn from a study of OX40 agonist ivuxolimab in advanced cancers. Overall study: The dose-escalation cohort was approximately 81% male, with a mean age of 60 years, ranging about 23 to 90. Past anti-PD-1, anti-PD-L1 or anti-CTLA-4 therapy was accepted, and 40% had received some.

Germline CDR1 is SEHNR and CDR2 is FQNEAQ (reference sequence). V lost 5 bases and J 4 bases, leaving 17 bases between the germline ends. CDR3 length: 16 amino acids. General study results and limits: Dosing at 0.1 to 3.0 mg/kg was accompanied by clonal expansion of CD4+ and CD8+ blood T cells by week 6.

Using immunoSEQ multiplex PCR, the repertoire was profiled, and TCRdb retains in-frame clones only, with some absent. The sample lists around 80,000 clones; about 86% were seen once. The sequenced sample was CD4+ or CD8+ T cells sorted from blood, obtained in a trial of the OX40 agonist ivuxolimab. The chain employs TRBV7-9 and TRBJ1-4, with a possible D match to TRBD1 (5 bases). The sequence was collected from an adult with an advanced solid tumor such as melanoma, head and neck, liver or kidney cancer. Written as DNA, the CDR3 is TGTGCCAGCAGCCGCGACCTGGGGGTTGATAATGAAAAACTGTTTTTT. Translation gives CASSRDLGVDNEKLFF. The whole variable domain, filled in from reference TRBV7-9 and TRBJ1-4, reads DTGVSQNPRHKITKRGQNVTFRCDPISEHNRLYWYRQTLGQGPEFLTYFQNEAQLEKSRLLSDRFSAERPKGSFSTLEIQRTEQGDSAMYLCASSRDLGVDNEKLFFGSGTQLSVL.